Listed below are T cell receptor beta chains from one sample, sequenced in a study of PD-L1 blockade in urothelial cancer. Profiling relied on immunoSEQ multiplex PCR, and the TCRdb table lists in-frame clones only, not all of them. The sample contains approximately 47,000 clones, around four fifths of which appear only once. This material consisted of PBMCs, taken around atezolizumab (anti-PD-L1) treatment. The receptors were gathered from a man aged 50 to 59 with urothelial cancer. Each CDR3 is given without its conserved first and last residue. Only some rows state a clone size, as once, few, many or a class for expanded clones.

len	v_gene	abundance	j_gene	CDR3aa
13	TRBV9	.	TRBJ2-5	ASTPLGGGQETQY
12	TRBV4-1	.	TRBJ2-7	ASSSGRALGEQY
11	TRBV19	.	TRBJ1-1	ATNRGWNTEAF
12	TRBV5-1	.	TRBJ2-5	ASSFLGQQETQY
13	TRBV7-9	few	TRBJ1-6	ASSSWTVLNSPLH
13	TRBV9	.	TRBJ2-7	ASSLGTGTNSEQY
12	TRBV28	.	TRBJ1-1	ASSFWAGNTEAF
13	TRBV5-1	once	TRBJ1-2	ASSLTVGANYGYT
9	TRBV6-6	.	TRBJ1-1	ASIEGASAF
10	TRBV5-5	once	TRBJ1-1	ASSFWTGRAF
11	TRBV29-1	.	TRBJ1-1	SAEAGGADGAF
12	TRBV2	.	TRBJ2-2	ASSVLGGTGELF